The rows below give T cell receptor beta chains drawn from one sample of a study of beta chain features in type 1 diabetes. Repertoires were generated with immunoSEQ multiplex PCR, while TCRdb's copy carries only in-frame clones and drops some. The sample contains over 650,000 clones, 11% to 15% of which appear only once. Source material: naive CD4+ T cells from blood. The receptors derive from a man aged 18 to 29 with type 1 diabetes. Both conserved end residues are part of each CDR3. The D gene is left open where the match is weak. Clone size is not always given. Where it is, it says once, few, many or a class for expanded clones.

v_gene	d_gene	j_gene	abundance	CDR3nt	CDR3aa
TRBV4-1	NA	TRBJ2-6	NA	TGCGCCAGCAGCCAAGACGGGACGGTAGTCCCGGGAAACGTCCTGACTTTC	CASSQDGTVVPGNVLTF
TRBV30	NA	TRBJ2-7	NA	TGTGCCTGGAGTGTATTTCAGGGCCTTCAGTACTTC	CAWSVFQGLQYF
TRBV28	NA	TRBJ2-3	NA	TGTGCCAGCAGTGGTGGGGGGTATAGCACAGATACGCAGTATTTT	CASSGGGYSTDTQYF
TRBV19	TRBD1	TRBJ2-2	few	TGTGCCAGTAGTATGGGACAGGGGAACACCGGGGAGCTGTTTTTT	CASSMGQGNTGELFF
TRBV7-9	TRBD1	TRBJ1-2	NA	TGTGCCAGCAGCGCGACAGGGGACCATGGCTACACCTTC	CASSATGDHGYTF
TRBV10-3	NA	TRBJ1-1	few	TGTGCCATCAGTGCTTCCTCAGGGTTGGGAACTGAAGCTTTCTTT	CAISASSGLGTEAFF
TRBV14	NA	TRBJ2-3	few	TGTGCCAGCAGCCCCTTTCTGCCCCGCGGGGGCGGCACAGATACGCAGTATTTT	CASSPFLPRGGGTDTQYF
TRBV5-1	NA	TRBJ2-5	few	TGCGCCAGCAGCTGGTTAGGGCAAGAGACCCAGTACTTC	CASSWLGQETQYF
TRBV25-1	NA	TRBJ1-1	NA	TGTGCCAGCAGTGAATCCCCAGGAGGGTCCCGAGAAGCTTTCTTT	CASSESPGGSREAFF
TRBV2	TRBD2	TRBJ2-3	NA	TGTGCCAGCAGTGAAGCGGCTAGCGGGGGGGGTACGCAGTATTTT	CASSEAASGGGTQYF
TRBV30	TRBD1	TRBJ2-5	NA	TGTGCCTGGGCCCCAGGGGGCGTTGAGACCCAGTACTTC	CAWAPGGVETQYF
TRBV5-1	TRBD2	TRBJ2-5	few	TGCGCCAGCAACTTAGCGGGGTCCTCCCAAGAGACCCAGTACTTC	CASNLAGSSQETQYF
TRBV5-1	NA	TRBJ1-6	few	TGCGCCAGCAGCTCTACCGGGACGGGATCACCCCTCCACTTT	CASSSTGTGSPLHF
TRBV5-1	NA	TRBJ2-1	few	TGCGCCAGCAGCGGGGTATCTTCCTACAATGAGCAGTTCTTC	CASSGVSSYNEQFF
TRBV2	TRBD1	TRBJ2-7	NA	TGTGCCAGCAGACCGGGACAGGGGGCCTACGAGCAGTACTTC	CASRPGQGAYEQYF
TRBV28	TRBD1	TRBJ2-7	NA	TGTGCCAGTGGGACAGGGTCAACGGGCGAGCAGTACTTC	CASGTGSTGEQYF
TRBV7-9	TRBD1	TRBJ2-3	NA	TGTGCCAGCAGCTCCGAACGGACAGGGGTCGTAGGCCCGACGCAGTATTTT	CASSSERTGVVGPTQYF
TRBV7-6	TRBD2	TRBJ2-7	NA	TGTGCCAGCAGCCCCCTAATAGCGGGAGGGGCCTACGAGCAGTACTTC	CASSPLIAGGAYEQYF
TRBV9	TRBD2	TRBJ2-3	few	TGTGCCAGCAGCGACACTAGCGCGGTGTCAGATACGCAGTATTTT	CASSDTSAVSDTQYF
TRBV7-2	TRBD2	TRBJ2-7	NA	TGTGCCAGCACCACGGGACTAGCCTACGAGCAGTACTTC	CASTTGLAYEQYF
TRBV18	TRBD2	TRBJ2-1	NA	TGTGCCAGCTCACTGACTAGCGCAAGCTCCTACAATGAGCAGTTCTTC	CASSLTSASSYNEQFF
TRBV19	NA	TRBJ2-1	few	TGTGCCAGTAGTGTCCTTTCGGGTAAGGAGGACAATGAGCAGTTCTTC	CASSVLSGKEDNEQFF
TRBV2	NA	TRBJ1-5	NA	TGTGCCAGCACCGGGACGGAGGCTGTGCCCCAGCATTTT	CASTGTEAVPQHF
TRBV5-1	NA	TRBJ2-2	NA	TGCGCCAGCAGGGGGACTCCCGTTTCTGGGGAGCTGTTTTTT	CASRGTPVSGELFF
TRBV18	TRBD1	TRBJ2-7	few	TGTGCCAGCTCACCTGGGACAGGGGTAAGCTACGAGCAGTACTTC	CASSPGTGVSYEQYF
TRBV6-5	NA	TRBJ2-2	NA	TGTGCCAGCAGCCGTTTTCAGGGGCGGGCCGGGGAGCTGTTTTTT	CASSRFQGRAGELFF
TRBV13	TRBD1	TRBJ2-1	NA	TGTGCCAGCAGCCCGACAGGGAGCTCCTACAATGAGCAGTTCTTC	CASSPTGSSYNEQFF
TRBV28	NA	TRBJ2-7	few	TGTGCCAGCAGACCAACATCAGGGGCGCGTTCCGAGCAGTACTTC	CASRPTSGARSEQYF
TRBV30	TRBD2	TRBJ2-7	NA	TGTGCCTGGAGCCCTTTTAGCGGGCACTCCTACGAGCAGTACTTC	CAWSPFSGHSYEQYF
TRBV28	NA	TRBJ2-1	NA	TGTGCCAGCAGCCTGCGGGGAGCCCCATACCCCGAGCAGTTCTTC	CASSLRGAPYPEQFF
TRBV30	TRBD2	TRBJ2-7	few	TGTGCCTGGGGTGTTCCCTCGCTTAGCGGGAGGTCCTACGAGCAGTACTTC	CAWGVPSLSGRSYEQYF
TRBV10-3	NA	TRBJ2-7	NA	TGTGCCATCAGTGAGGGTTCGGCGACCTACGAGCAGTACTTC	CAISEGSATYEQYF
TRBV5-1	NA	TRBJ2-3	NA	TGCGCCAGCAGCTTGGAATCTGCGGGCCACACAGATACGCAGTATTTT	CASSLESAGHTDTQYF
TRBV10-3	NA	TRBJ2-5	NA	TGTGCCATCAGTGAGACCCCCAGACAGGCCCCTGCGGAGACCCAGTACTTC	CAISETPRQAPAETQYF
TRBV10-1	NA	TRBJ2-2	few	TGCGCCAGCAGTACCACAGGACTCGGGGAGCTGTTTTTT	CASSTTGLGELFF
TRBV7-2	NA	TRBJ1-2	NA	TGTGCCAGCAGCGAGGTGGGGACCTCCGAAGGGTATGGCTACACCTTC	CASSEVGTSEGYGYTF
TRBV30	NA	TRBJ1-2	few	TGTGCCTGGAGTGTTCCGGGACGAGGCTACACCTTC	CAWSVPGRGYTF
TRBV6-1	NA	TRBJ2-3	NA	TGTGCCAGCAGTGAAGTAGCTAGCACAGATACGCAGTATTTT	CASSEVASTDTQYF
TRBV28	NA	TRBJ1-5	few	TGTGCCAGCAGTTTAACGGGGCAGCCCCAGCATTTT	CASSLTGQPQHF
TRBV11-2	NA	TRBJ2-5	NA	TGTGCCAGCAGCTTAGGGACGAGACACCCCGCGGACTTC	CASSLGTRHPADF
TRBV5-1	NA	TRBJ2-1	NA	TGCGCCAGCAGCTTGGGCAGGGAGAGCTCCTACAATGAGCAGTTCTTC	CASSLGRESSYNEQFF